These T cell receptor beta chains were read from a single sample in a study of blood T cell repertoires in COVID-19. Sequencing was performed with immunoSEQ multiplex PCR; in TCRdb, only in-frame clones are kept and a portion is missing. This table holds more than 300,000 clones, more than 70% found once. The specimen was peripheral blood. The receptors were sampled from a woman in her twenties or thirties with COVID-19, enrolled during active disease. Both conserved end residues are part of each CDR3. Fields, in order: CDR3 protein, CDR3 DNA, D gene, clone size, V gene, J gene. A D gene is named only where the DNA matches it firmly. Only part of the rows carry a size: once, few, many, or a class if the clone is expanded.

CASSTPGQGTGELFF	TGTGCCAGCAGCACACCGGGACAGGGCACCGGGGAGCTGTTTTTT	TRBD1	once	TRBV9	TRBJ2-2
CASSYGGASNTEAFF	TGTGCCAGCAGTTACGGGGGGGCTTCGAACACTGAAGCTTTCTTT	NA	NA	TRBV6-2/TRBV6-3	TRBJ1-1
CASSLTGVSNQPQHF	TGTGCCAGCAGTTTGACAGGGGTTAGCAATCAGCCCCAGCATTTT	TRBD1	NA	TRBV27	TRBJ1-5
CASSRDMAGGYTF	TGTGCCAGCAGTCGGGACATGGCGGGTGGCTACACCTTC	NA	NA	TRBV6-5	TRBJ1-2
CASRTGLNTEAFF	TGTGCCAGTCGGACAGGGTTGAACACTGAAGCTTTCTTT	TRBD1	NA	TRBV27	TRBJ1-1
CASSEARGLTDTQYF	TGTGCCAGCAGTGAAGCGCGGGGGCTGACAGATACGCAGTATTTT	NA	NA	TRBV6-1	TRBJ2-3
CASSFSPSKTNTEAFF	TGTGCCAGCAGTTTTTCACCGAGTAAAACGAACACTGAAGCTTTCTTT	NA	NA	TRBV28	TRBJ1-1
CASSVSASGNTIYF	TGTGCCAGCAGCGTCAGCGCCTCTGGAAACACCATATATTTT	NA	NA	TRBV2	TRBJ1-3
CASSFDRANTGELFF	TGTGCCAGCAGCTTTGACAGAGCGAACACCGGGGAGCTGTTTTTT	NA	NA	TRBV13	TRBJ2-2
CASLPDRGTDTQYF	TGTGCCAGCCTACCGGACAGGGGGACAGATACGCAGTATTTT	TRBD1	NA	TRBV2	TRBJ2-3
CASSIDRAGNSPLHF	TGTGCCAGTAGTATAGATCGGGCGGGTAATTCACCCCTCCACTTT	NA	NA	TRBV19	TRBJ1-6
CASSLGRGSYNEQFF	TGTGCCAGCAGCTTAGGCAGGGGCTCCTACAATGAGCAGTTCTTC	NA	NA	TRBV7-2	TRBJ2-1
CASSPAENQPQHF	TGTGCCAGCTCACCAGCGGAGAATCAGCCCCAGCATTTT	NA	NA	TRBV18	TRBJ1-5
CASSYATSGAGETQYF	TGTGCCAGCAGTTACGCCACTAGCGGGGCAGGGGAGACCCAGTACTTC	TRBD2	NA	TRBV6-6	TRBJ2-5
CASSSDKLISGNTIYF	TGTGCCAGCAGTTCGGACAAGCTCATCTCTGGAAACACCATATATTTT	NA	NA	TRBV6-5	TRBJ1-3
CASSQEGGGQPQHF	TGTGCCAGCAGCCAAGAAGGGGGTGGGCAGCCCCAGCATTTT	NA	NA	TRBV4-2	TRBJ1-5
CAWSWGGADYGYTF	TGTGCCTGGAGTTGGGGAGGAGCAGACTATGGCTACACCTTC	NA	once	TRBV30	TRBJ1-2